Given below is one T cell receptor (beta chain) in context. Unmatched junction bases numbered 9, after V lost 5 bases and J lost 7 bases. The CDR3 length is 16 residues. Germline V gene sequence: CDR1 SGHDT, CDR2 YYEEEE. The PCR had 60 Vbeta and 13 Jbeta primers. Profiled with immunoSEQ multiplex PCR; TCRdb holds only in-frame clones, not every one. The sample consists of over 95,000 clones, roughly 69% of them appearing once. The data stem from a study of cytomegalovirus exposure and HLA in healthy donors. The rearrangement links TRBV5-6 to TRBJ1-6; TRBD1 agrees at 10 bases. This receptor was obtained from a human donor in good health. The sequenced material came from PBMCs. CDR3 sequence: CASSGQGGSYNSPLHF. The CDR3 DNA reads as TGTGCCAGCAGTGGACAGGGGGGATCTTACAATTCACCCCTCCACTTT.